This TCR beta chain was observed in a study of blood T cell repertoires in COVID-19 (dated by TCRdb to 2020 to 2021). Turning to the overall study: Samples from collaborators originated in the United States, Italy and Spain and spanned both the acute and convalescent phases of COVID-19. Sample metadata almost always included a de-identified subject ID, COVID-19 status, age in years and sex. The repertoires were released in a freely available public database meant as a resource for research on the immune response to SARS-CoV-2. Subjects who had been exposed to COVID-19, were actively infected with it, or had recovered from it provided the deeply sampled blood TCRbeta repertoires that made up the dataset. Where available, HLA class I and class II types were taken from metadata supplied by the sample provider and were not determined by assay-based typing. The material from the prospective study consisted of cDNA or gDNA derived from T cells, B-cell-depleted T cells, or PBMCs. The samples were drawn from two sources: the first 160 participants of the ongoing ImmuneRACE study, and approximately 1,300 subjects contributed by 6 global collaborators. The full study reports these points: The amount of clinical and demographic metadata varied by source and participant and was provided uncurated.

TCRbeta CDR3 regions were amplified from genomic DNA by means of the immunoSEQ Assay, a bias-controlled multiplex PCR. Processing in the source paper ran as follows. Nucleated cell counts per sample were estimated from amplification of reference gene primers within the assay. To quantify the absolute abundance of each unique TCRbeta CDR3 rearrangement, sequence reads were collapsed and filtered. Productive Simpson clonality was computed per sample as the square root of Simpson's diversity index over productive rearrangements. TCRdb retrieved this table from immuneACCESS and kept in-frame rearrangements only. Not all clones are present; in checked studies, unresolved V genes account for under half, and no reason is known for the remainder. V and J calls and clone size come straight from that table; D and trimming were deduced from the DNA. The sample data list 250,000 or so clones, and roughly 79% of these were observed just once. The leading ten clones occupy 1.5% to 2% of the sample.

For CDR1 and CDR2, the germline V gene lists SQVTM and ANQGSEA. V is shortened by 3 bases, J by 4 bases, and the region joining them spans 15 bases. The CDR3 spans 14 residues, from the cysteine through the phenylalanine. Only CDR3 DNA remains: 42 bases, in frame from the first base. Each collaborating institution followed its own protocols to collect whole blood in K2EDTA tubes. Collaborator samples were shipped for TCRbeta analysis as frozen whole blood, isolated PBMCs, or DNA extracted from either sample type. Concerning this clone itself: There is no known antigen for this receptor. The input lacks base qualities; no much larger clone sits a single base away.

Sequencing input: peripheral blood. The TCR sequence derives from a woman older than 75 with acute or convalescent COVID-19. This sequence uses TRBV29-1 and TRBJ1-2; possibly the D gene is TRBD1, per 5 matching bases. The sequence in DNA is TGCAGCGTTGAGGCCCATCGGGGGAGCTATGGCTACACCTTC. It codes for CSVEAHRGSYGYTF.